A single sample gave rise to the 29 T cell receptor beta chains below, sequenced in a study of CD8+ T cells in alopecia areata (dated by TCRdb to 2016 to 2019). Cells from mouse cutaneous lymph nodes were pooled, stained for CD4, CD8alpha, NKG2D, NKG2ACE and other markers, and then sorted on a BD Influx. The library was produced with the immunoSEQ multiplex PCR assay. RNA was extracted from all samples and reverse transcribed into cDNA as template for TCR sequencing. The source is immuneACCESS, and TCRdb retained only in-frame sequences with V and J called. Part of the clones is not carried over; for the studies checked, unresolved V genes explain less than half of this, and the remainder is unexplained. This sample is represented by approximately 280,000 clones, with no singletons among them. The ten largest clones add up to approximately 1.2% of the sample. Input material: CD4+ T cells sorted from a lymph node. These receptors were obtained from a C3H/HeJ mouse with alopecia areata. The mouse line in question has MHC haplotype H2-k.

This clone turned up a few times. Gene names and germline refer to mouse. The read is 4 residues too short to cover the CDR3 end, so that end is filled in from the germline J gene. The rearrangement links TRBV13-3 to TRBJ2-2, with D perhaps TRBD1 (6 bases). The V end was cut by 2 bases, the J end by 4 bases, with 9 bases between. Germline CDR1 and CDR2: NNHDY and SYVADS. CDR3 length: 14 residues. The CDR3 loop is CASSDRGSTGQLYF. The CDR3 DNA, read in part, is TGTGCCAGCAGTGACAGGGGATCCACCGGG.

This clone was picked up a small number of times. Gene names denote mouse genes. The DNA ends 4 residues before the CDR3 does, and the rest of the CDR3 is filled in from the germline J gene. V usage is TRBV31 and J usage is TRBJ2-3, with 11 bases aligning to TRBD2. Germline-derived CDR1 and CDR2 are GKSSPN and SITVG. CDR3 length: 16 amino acids. Trimming removed 2 bases from V and 0 bases from J; junction bases left unmatched: 4. CDR3 DNA (partial): TGTGCCTGGAGTACAGACTGGGGGGGTAGTGCAGAA. This translates into CAWSTDWGGSAE. The whole CDR3 region reads CAWSTDWGGSAETLYF.

This clone was seen many times. Gene names and germline refer to mouse. The DNA ends 4 residues before the CDR3 does, and the rest of the CDR3 is filled in from the germline J gene. The chain carries TRBV17 and TRBJ2-1; 12 bases match TRBD2. Germline CDR1 is MNHDT and CDR2 is YYDKIL. Germline trimming cut 6 bases from V and 3 bases from J; bases unmatched to any gene: 3. The CDR3 runs to 15 residues. CDR3 DNA, as far as it was read: TGTGCTAGCAGCCGGACTGGGGGGGGCTATGCT. This encodes CASSRTGGGYA. The CDR3 in its entirety is CASSRTGGGYAEQFF.

This clone was counted only a few times. Gene labels here are mouse ones. The read terminates 4 residues ahead of where the CDR3 ends, so the germline J gene completes it. The chain combines TRBV13-1 with TRBJ2-2; a weak D match, TRBD1 (6 bases). V lost 5 bases, J lost 1 base, and 9 bases lay in between. This CDR3 has 14 amino acids. Germline CDR1 reads NSHNY; CDR2 reads SYGAGN. CDR3 in amino acids: CASSATGNTGQLYF. The sequenced part of the CDR3 DNA is TGTGCCAGCAGCGCGACAGGAAACACCGGG.

This clone was found a few times. Genes here carry mouse names. Coverage ceases 4 residues before the CDR3 finishes, and the germline J gene fills in the end. The V gene is TRBV5, the J gene TRBJ2-5; 8 nucleotides match TRBD1. The CDR3 is 16 amino acids. Germline assignment: CDR1 LGHNA and CDR2 YNLKQL (reference sequence). CDR3 residues: CASSQDGQGARDTQYF. Partial CDR3 DNA: TGTGCCAGCAGCCAAGATGGGCAGGGGGCGCGAGAC.

Points on this clone: One base away lies a much larger clone, so this may be a sequencing read error. Genes here carry mouse names. The read ends 4 residues early relative to the CDR3; the germline J gene fills the gap. The identical CDR3 is also encoded by other nucleotide sequences in the sample. The chain is built from TRBV12-1 and TRBJ2-5; 9 bases map to TRBD2. The J segment lost 0 bases and the V segment lost 1 base, leaving 1 base of the junction unmatched. This CDR3 contains 15 residues. CDR1 and CDR2 from the germline V gene are SGHSN and HYEKVE. This CDR3 is CASSLTGGNQDTQYF. CDR3 DNA (partial): TGTGCCAGCTCTCTGACTGGGGGAAACCAAGAC.

This clone has only a few counts. The gene names here belong to mouse. The CDR3 end falls 4 residues outside the read, so it is completed with the germline J gene. The genes are TRBV5 and TRBJ2-5; 8 nucleotides line up with TRBD2. Looked up from germline, CDR1 is LGHNA and CDR2 is YNLKQL (reference sequence). This CDR3 has 15 amino acids. Partial CDR3 DNA: TGTGCCAGCAGCCAAGACTGGGGGGAAGGGGAC. This encodes CASSQDWGEGD. The CDR3 in full is CASSQDWGEGDTQYF.

There are a few counts of this clone. Genes here carry mouse names. The CDR3 end lies 4 residues beyond the end of the read and is filled in from the germline J gene. J is TRBJ2-2 and V is TRBV19; 8 nucleotides line up with TRBD1. The CDR3 length is 15 residues. V lost 5 bases, J lost 0 bases, and 3 bases stayed unmatched. The germline V gene has CDR1 FNHDT and CDR2 SITEND (reference sequence). CDR3 bases read: TGTGCCAGCAGAAGACAGGGGACAAACACCGGG. Protein product: CASRRQGTNTG. The full CDR3 is CASRRQGTNTGQLYF.

This clone was picked up a small number of times. Mouse names are used for the genes. The observed sequence ends 4 residues before the CDR3 terminus, with the missing tail filled in from the germline J gene. The rearrangement links TRBV29 to TRBJ2-1; 7 bases fit TRBD2. This CDR3 has 12 residues. Per the germline V gene, CDR1 is MSHET and CDR2 is SYDVDS. V lost 9 bases to trimming and J lost 3 bases; unmatched junction nucleotides: 2. CDR3 bases read: TGTGCTAGGGGGACTGTCTATGCT. Amino acid sequence: CARGTVYA. The entire CDR3 protein reads CARGTVYAEQFF.

This clone was seen a few times. Gene labels here are mouse ones. The read stops 4 residues short of the end of the CDR3; the missing end is completed from the germline J gene. This chain connects TRBV5 to TRBJ2-7; no reliable D call. V lost 3 bases and J 1 base, leaving 4 bases between the germline ends. The CDR3 covers 12 residues. Per the germline V gene, CDR1 is LGHNA and CDR2 is YNLKQL (reference sequence). The CDR3 loop reads CASSHRSYEQYF. The covered CDR3 bases are TGTGCCAGCAGCCACAGGTCCTAT.

For this clone: Gene and germline names: mouse. The read terminates 4 residues ahead of where the CDR3 ends, so the germline J gene completes it. This sequence joins TRBV13-1 and TRBJ2-7, with D possibly TRBD2 on 6 matching bases. Germline V gene lookup returns CDR1 NSHNY and CDR2 SYGAGN. V lost 2 bases and J 3 bases, leaving 12 bases between the germline ends. The CDR3 contains 14 residues. CDR3 protein: CASSEGVGVYEQYF. The CDR3 bases that were read are TGTGCCAGCAGTGAAGGGGTGGGGGTCTAT.

This clone was counted a few times. These gene names are mouse names. The read halts 4 residues ahead of the CDR3 end, with the missing end drawn from the germline J gene. The chain employs TRBV1 and TRBJ2-1, with TRBD1 identical over 10 bases. The CDR3 extends over 13 amino acids. With 10 bases clipped from V and 5 bases from J, the junction kept 5 bases outside the gene matches. CDR1 and CDR2 from the germline V gene are NSQYPW and LRSPGD (reference sequence). The CDR3 is CTLGQGIDAEQFF. The covered CDR3 bases are TGCACCTTGGGACAGGGGATTGATGCT.

Comment on this clone: Any gene name here is a mouse gene name. Other nucleotide sequences in the sample specify the same CDR3. CDR3 in amino acids: CASSDAAGNYAEQFF. CDR3 bases read: TGTGCCAGCAGTGATGCGGCAGGAAACTATGCT. This rearrangement joins TRBV13-1 to TRBJ2-1, with D unresolved. The CDR3 goes on 4 residues after the read ends, and that part is filled in from the germline J gene. V was cut by 0 bases and J by 1 base, with 8 bases left in between. Germline lookup yields CDR1 NSHNY and CDR2 SYGAGN. The CDR3 extends over 15 amino acids.

This clone was picked up a small number of times. These gene names are mouse names. The read halts 4 residues ahead of the CDR3 end, with the missing end drawn from the germline J gene. The genes are TRBV19 and TRBJ1-1, with 7 nucleotides matching TRBD1. J gave up 0 bases and V 4 bases, and 3 bases lay outside the gene matches. Germline V lookup: CDR1 FNHDT, CDR2 SITEND (reference sequence). The CDR3 spans 14 residues. The part of the CDR3 DNA that was read is TGTGCCAGCAGTCGACAGGGTCCAAACACA. It specifies CASSRQGPNT. The whole CDR3 reads CASSRQGPNTEVFF.

The sample holds a few counts of this clone. All gene names here are mouse names. Coverage ceases 4 residues before the CDR3 finishes, and the germline J gene fills in the end. V and J are TRBV13-3 and TRBJ2-5; TRBD1 is a possible D gene (6 bases). Germline CDR1 is NNHDY and CDR2 is SYVADS. The CDR3 is 13 residues long. The CDR3 is CASSDGDKDTQYF. The DNA read from the CDR3 is TGTGCCAGCAGTGATGGGGACAAAGAC.

A note on this clone: Gene names are the mouse ones. The CDR3 extends 4 residues past the end of the read, so its final part is completed from the germline J gene. The sample carries other DNA sequences with the same CDR3. The rearrangement links TRBV12-1 to TRBJ2-3; 10 bases match TRBD1. Germline CDR1 and CDR2: SGHSN and HYEKVE. The CDR3 totals 15 residues. V lost 1 base, J lost 3 bases, and 3 bases stayed unmatched. The DNA read from the CDR3 is TGTGCCAGCTCTCTGACAGGGGGCCGGGCAGAA. This gives the protein CASSLTGGRAE. The whole CDR3 is CASSLTGGRAETLYF.

This clone was found a few times. Germline and genes: mouse. The CDR3 goes on 4 residues after the read ends, and that part is filled in from the germline J gene. The rearrangement links TRBV17 to TRBJ1-1, with D possibly matching TRBD1 (6 bases). CDR3 size: 13 residues. From germline, CDR1 is MNHDT and CDR2 YYDKIL. V was clipped by 2 bases and J by 3 bases, with 7 bases between them. Partial CDR3 DNA: TGTGCTAGCAGTAGACCAGGGGACACA. Translation: CASSRPGDT. The CDR3 reads in full as CASSRPGDTEVFF.

There are a few counts of this clone. Gene names and germline match the mouse. Other nucleotide sequences in the sample specify the same CDR3. The CDR3 region is CASSPGQSSYEQYF. The part of the CDR3 DNA that was read is TGTGCCAGCAGCCCGGGACAAAGCTCCTAT. The chain couples TRBV5 to TRBJ2-7; D possibly corresponds to TRBD1 (6 bases). The read is 4 residues too short to cover the CDR3 end, so that end is filled in from the germline J gene. V lost 4 bases to trimming and J lost 0 bases, with 10 bases between them. The length of the CDR3 is 14 residues. The germline gives CDR1 LGHNA, CDR2 YNLKQL (reference sequence).

Details on this clone: Genes and germline come from the mouse. The CDR3 goes on 4 residues after the read ends, and that part is filled in from the germline J gene. The rearrangement uses TRBV13-3 and TRBJ1-2; 8 bases align to TRBD1. The germline V gene has CDR1 NNHDY and CDR2 SYVADS. J lost 3 bases, V lost 4 bases, and 2 bases had no gene match. The CDR3 sequence is 13 residues long. The CDR3 loop is CASSQGAYSDYTF. The part of the CDR3 DNA that was read is TGTGCCAGCAGTCAGGGGGCTTACTCC.

This clone was seen more than once but under ten times. Gene names and germline refer to mouse. The read gets to within 4 residues of the CDR3 end, and the germline J gene fills in the rest. The identical CDR3 is also encoded by other nucleotide sequences in the sample. The rearrangement links TRBV1 to TRBJ2-3; the D gene is possibly TRBD1 (6 bases). V lost 0 bases and J lost 0, with 10 bases in between. In germline, CDR1 is NSQYPW, CDR2 LRSPGD (reference sequence). The CDR3 has 16 residues. Here the CDR3 reads CTCSAEGRGSAETLYF. The sequenced CDR3 bases are TGCACCTGCAGTGCAGAAGGCAGGGGAAGTGCAGAA.

Worth noting for this clone: Gene names denote mouse genes. The read gets to within 4 residues of the CDR3 end, and the germline J gene fills in the rest. The chain is built from TRBV17 and TRBJ1-2; D unclear. This CDR3 has 14 amino acids. Trimming cost V 3 bases and J 0 bases, with 8 bases left between them. Germline assignment: CDR1 MNHDT and CDR2 YYDKIL. CDR3 DNA (partial): TGTGCTAGCAGTAGTACAATTGCAAACTCC. Protein: CASSSTIANS. The CDR3 reads in full as CASSSTIANSDYTF. Full variable domain (missing parts from reference TRBV17 and TRBJ1-2): DTTVKQNPRYKLARVGKPVNLICSQTMNHDTMYWYQKKPNQAPKLLLFYYDKILNREADTFEKFQSSRPNNSFCSLYIGSAGLEYSAMYLCASSSTIANSDYTFGSGTRLLVI.

Of note for this clone: Gene names are the mouse ones. Read coverage stops 4 residues before the CDR3 terminus; the germline J gene supplies the remainder. This chain connects TRBV13-1 to TRBJ1-2; 8 bases fit TRBD1. The CDR3 consists of 17 residues. Germline lookup yields CDR1 NSHNY and CDR2 SYGAGN. Trimming at V came to 0 bases and at J to 0 bases, leaving 7 bases not matched to a gene. The CDR3 DNA, read in part, is TGTGCCAGCAGTGATGGATGGGTACAGGGGGCAAACTCC. Its translation: CASSDGWVQGANS. In full, the CDR3 is CASSDGWVQGANSDYTF.

This clone showed up just a few times. Gene labels here are mouse ones. The read is 4 residues too short to cover the CDR3 end, so that end is filled in from the germline J gene. V is TRBV5 and J is TRBJ1-1, with TRBD1 matching over 7 bases. Looked up from germline, CDR1 is LGHNA and CDR2 is YNLKQL (reference sequence). The CDR3 runs 13 residues. The CDR3: CASSQTQGTEVFF. The CDR3 bases that were read are TGTGCCAGCAGCCAAACACAGGGGACA.

This clone occurred a few times. The gene symbols are mouse symbols. The CDR3 end is not reached by the read, which stops 4 residues before it; the germline J gene fills it in. The gene calls are TRBV13-3 and TRBJ2-2, with D tentatively TRBD1 (6 bases). CDR1 NNHDY and CDR2 SYVADS come from the germline V gene. This CDR3 is built from 13 residues. V gave up 7 bases and J gave up 3 bases, with 10 bases separating them. CDR3 amino acids: CASSGEDTGQLYF. The DNA read from the CDR3 is TGTGCCAGCTCAGGGGAGGACACCGGG.

Points on this clone: The gene symbols are mouse symbols. The CDR3 end lies 4 residues beyond the end of the read and is filled in from the germline J gene. The chain is built from TRBV13-2 and TRBJ2-1; D perhaps matches TRBD1 (6 bases). Looked up from germline, CDR1 is NNHNN and CDR2 is SYGAGS (reference sequence). This CDR3 comprises 13 residues. Incomplete CDR3 DNA: TGTGCCAGCGGTGAGCAGGGGACAGCT. This gives the protein CASGEQGTA. The full-length CDR3 reads as CASGEQGTAEQFF.

Note on this clone: Mouse gene names and germline throughout. Sequencing ends 4 residues short of the CDR3 end; the germline J gene provides the rest. The chain joins TRBV13-1 to TRBJ2-1; D is possibly TRBD1 (6 bases). The CDR3 runs 15 residues. Germline-derived CDR1 and CDR2 are NSHNY and SYGAGN. Trimming took off 6 bases at V and 0 bases at J, with 13 bases between the two ends. The CDR3 protein is CASTTRDNNYAEQFF. The CDR3 DNA, read in part, is TGTGCCAGCACTACCCGGGACAATAACTATGCT.

Concerning this clone itself: Germline and genes: mouse. From the germline J gene comes the end of the CDR3, since the read stops 4 residues before it. V gene TRBV13-2 combines with J gene TRBJ2-1, with 7 bases fitting TRBD1. Germline-derived CDR1 and CDR2 are NNHNN and SYGAGS (reference sequence). This CDR3 comprises 14 residues. V trimming: 5 bases; J trimming: 2 bases; junction bases outside the gene matches: 4. The CDR3 bases that were read are TGTGCCAGCGGGCTAACAGGGGACTATGCT. Translated: CASGLTGDYA. The CDR3 as a whole reads CASGLTGDYAEQFF.

There are a few counts of this clone. Gene names refer to mouse genes. The missing CDR3 end, 4 residues past where the read stops, is filled in from the germline J gene. Different DNA sequences within this sample yield the same CDR3. This chain connects TRBV13-1 to TRBJ2-5; 11 bases line up with TRBD2. Germline loops: CDR1 NSHNY, CDR2 SYGAGN. This CDR3 has 14 residues. The CDR3 is CASSSLGGRDTQYF. Partial CDR3 DNA: TGTGCCAGCAGTTCACTGGGGGGGCGAGAC.

A remark on this clone: Mouse gene names apply. The read ends 4 residues shy of where the CDR3 ends; the end is completed using the germline J gene. The chain is built from TRBV19 and TRBJ1-1, with D perhaps TRBD1 (5 bases). This CDR3 has 14 residues. CDR1 and CDR2 from the germline V gene are FNHDT and SITEND (reference sequence). V lost 4 bases and J lost 0, with 10 bases in between. Partial CDR3 DNA: TGTGCCAGCAGTGAGAGGGGATCAAACACA. Protein: CASSERGSNT. The whole CDR3 protein reads CASSERGSNTEVFF.